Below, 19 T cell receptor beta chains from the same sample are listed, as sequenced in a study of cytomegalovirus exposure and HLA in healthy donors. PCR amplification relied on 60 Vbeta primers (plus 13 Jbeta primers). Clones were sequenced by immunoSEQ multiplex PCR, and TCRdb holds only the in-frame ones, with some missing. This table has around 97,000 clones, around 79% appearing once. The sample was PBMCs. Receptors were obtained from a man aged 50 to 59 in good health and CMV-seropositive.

The CDR3 DNA reads TGTGCCAGCAGTTTCGAGACTTTCAGGGTTGAAGCTTTCTTT. This translates into CASSFETFRVEAFF. V usage is TRBV28 and J usage is TRBJ1-1, with a weak D call TRBD1 (5 bases). Germline assignment: CDR1 MDHEN and CDR2 SYDVKM. Between the trimmed V and J ends, which lost 3 bases and 7 bases, there was a span of 15 bases. There are 14 residues in the CDR3.

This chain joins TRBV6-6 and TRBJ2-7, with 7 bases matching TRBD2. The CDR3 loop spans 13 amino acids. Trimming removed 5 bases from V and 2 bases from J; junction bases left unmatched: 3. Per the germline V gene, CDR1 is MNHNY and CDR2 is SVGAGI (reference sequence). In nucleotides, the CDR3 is TGTGCCAGCAGTACACTAGCGACCTACGAGCAGTACTTC. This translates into CASSTLATYEQYF.

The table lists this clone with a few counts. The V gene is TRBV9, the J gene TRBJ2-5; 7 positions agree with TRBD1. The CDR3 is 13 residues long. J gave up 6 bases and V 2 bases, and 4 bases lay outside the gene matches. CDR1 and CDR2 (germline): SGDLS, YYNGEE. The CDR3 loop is CASSVTGEQTQYF. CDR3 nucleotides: TGTGCCAGCAGCGTCACAGGGGAGCAGACCCAGTACTTC.

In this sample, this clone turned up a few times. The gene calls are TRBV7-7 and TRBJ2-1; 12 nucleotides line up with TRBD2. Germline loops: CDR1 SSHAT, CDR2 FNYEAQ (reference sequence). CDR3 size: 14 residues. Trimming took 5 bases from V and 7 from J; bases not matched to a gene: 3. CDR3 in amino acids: CASSPGTSGNEQFF. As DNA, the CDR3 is TGTGCCAGCAGCCCGGGGACTAGCGGGAATGAGCAGTTCTTC.

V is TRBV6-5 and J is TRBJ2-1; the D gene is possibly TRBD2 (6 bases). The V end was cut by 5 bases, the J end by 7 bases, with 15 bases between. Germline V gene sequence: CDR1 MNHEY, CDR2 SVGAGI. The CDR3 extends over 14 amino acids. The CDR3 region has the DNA TGTGCCAGCAGTGACCCGGGACTCCTTAATGAGCAGTTCTTC. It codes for CASSDPGLLNEQFF.

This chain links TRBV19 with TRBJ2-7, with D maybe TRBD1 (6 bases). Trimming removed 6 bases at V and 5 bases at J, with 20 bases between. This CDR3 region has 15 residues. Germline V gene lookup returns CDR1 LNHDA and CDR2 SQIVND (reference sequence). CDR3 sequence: CASSPTQGPRNEQYF. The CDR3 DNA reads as TGTGCCAGTAGCCCTACACAGGGTCCTCGGAACGAGCAGTACTTC. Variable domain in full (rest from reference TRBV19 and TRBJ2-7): DGGITQSPKYLFRKEGQNVTLSCEQNLNHDAMYWYRQDPGQGLRLIYYSQIVNDFQKGDIAEGYSVSREKKESFPLTVTSAQKNPTAFYLCASSPTQGPRNEQYFGPGTRLTVT.

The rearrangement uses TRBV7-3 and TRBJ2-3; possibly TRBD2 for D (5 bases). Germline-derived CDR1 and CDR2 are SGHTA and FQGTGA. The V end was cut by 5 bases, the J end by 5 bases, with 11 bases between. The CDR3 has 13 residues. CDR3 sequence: CASSITAGDTQYF. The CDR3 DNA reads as TGTGCCAGCAGCATCACCGCGGGAGATACGCAGTATTTT.

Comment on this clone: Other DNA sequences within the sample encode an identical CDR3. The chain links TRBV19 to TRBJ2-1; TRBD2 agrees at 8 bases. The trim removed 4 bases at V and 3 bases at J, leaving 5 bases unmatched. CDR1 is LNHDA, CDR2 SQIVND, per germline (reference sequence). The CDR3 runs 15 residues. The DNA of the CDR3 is TGTGCCAGTAGTAGTAGCGGGATCGGCTACAATGAGCAGTTCTTC. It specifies CASSSSGIGYNEQFF. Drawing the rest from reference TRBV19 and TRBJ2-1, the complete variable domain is DGGITQSPKYLFRKEGQNVTLSCEQNLNHDAMYWYRQDPGQGLRLIYYSQIVNDFQKGDIAEGYSVSREKKESFPLTVTSAQKNPTAFYLCASSSSGIGYNEQFFGPGTRLTVL.

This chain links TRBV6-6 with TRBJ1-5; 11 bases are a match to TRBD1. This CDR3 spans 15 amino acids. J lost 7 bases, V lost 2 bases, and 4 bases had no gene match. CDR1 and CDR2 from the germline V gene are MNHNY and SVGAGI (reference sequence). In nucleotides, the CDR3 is TGTGCCAGCAGTTACGGACAGGGGGCGAGGCAGCCCCAGCATTTT. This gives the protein CASSYGQGARQPQHF.

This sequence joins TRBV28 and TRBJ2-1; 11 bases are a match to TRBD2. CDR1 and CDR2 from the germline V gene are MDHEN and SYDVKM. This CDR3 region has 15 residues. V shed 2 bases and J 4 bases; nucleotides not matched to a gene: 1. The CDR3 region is CASSLRLAGYNEQFF. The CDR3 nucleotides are TGTGCCAGCAGTTTAAGACTAGCGGGGTACAATGAGCAGTTCTTC.

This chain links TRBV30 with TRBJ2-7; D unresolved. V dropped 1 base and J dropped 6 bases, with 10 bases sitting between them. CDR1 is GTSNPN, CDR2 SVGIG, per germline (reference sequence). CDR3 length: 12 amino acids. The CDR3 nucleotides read TGTGCCTGGAGTGAGGTGGGCGCCGAGCAGTACTTC. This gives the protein CAWSEVGAEQYF.

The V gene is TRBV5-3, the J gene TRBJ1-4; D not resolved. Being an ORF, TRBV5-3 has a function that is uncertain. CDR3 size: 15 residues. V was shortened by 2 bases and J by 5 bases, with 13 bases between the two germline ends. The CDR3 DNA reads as TGTGCCAGAAGCTTCGGACCCGGAGGGAATGAAAAACTGTTTTTT. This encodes CARSFGPGGNEKLFF.

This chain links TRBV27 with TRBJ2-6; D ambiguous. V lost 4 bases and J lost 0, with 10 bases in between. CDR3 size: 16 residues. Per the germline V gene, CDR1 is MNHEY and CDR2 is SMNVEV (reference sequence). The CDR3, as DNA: TGTGCCAGCAGTTATCGGTTTAGCTCTGGGGCCAACGTCCTGACTTTC. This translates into CASSYRFSSGANVLTF.

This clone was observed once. The CDR3 spells CASSTGTGSTDTQYF. The CDR3 nucleotides read TGTGCCAGCAGCACCGGGACAGGGAGCACAGATACGCAGTATTTT. The chain couples TRBV7-7 to TRBJ2-3; 9 positions match TRBD1. The CDR3 is 15 amino acids. CDR1 is SSHAT and CDR2 is FNYEAQ in the germline V gene (reference sequence). The V and J ends lost 5 bases and 0 bases, in that order; junction bases with no gene match: 3.

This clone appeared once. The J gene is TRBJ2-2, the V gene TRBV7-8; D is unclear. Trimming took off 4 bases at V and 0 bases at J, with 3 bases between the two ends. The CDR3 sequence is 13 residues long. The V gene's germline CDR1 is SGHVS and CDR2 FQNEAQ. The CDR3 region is CASSSSNTGELFF. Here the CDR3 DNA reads TGTGCCAGCAGCTCCTCGAACACCGGGGAGCTGTTTTTT.

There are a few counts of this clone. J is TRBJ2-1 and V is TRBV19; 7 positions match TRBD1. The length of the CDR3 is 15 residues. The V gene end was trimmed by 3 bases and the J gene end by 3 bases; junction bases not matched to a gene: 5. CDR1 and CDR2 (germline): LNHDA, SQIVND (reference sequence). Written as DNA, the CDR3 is TGTGCCAGTAGTATGAGGACAGGCATCTACAATGAGCAGTTCTTC. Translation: CASSMRTGIYNEQFF.

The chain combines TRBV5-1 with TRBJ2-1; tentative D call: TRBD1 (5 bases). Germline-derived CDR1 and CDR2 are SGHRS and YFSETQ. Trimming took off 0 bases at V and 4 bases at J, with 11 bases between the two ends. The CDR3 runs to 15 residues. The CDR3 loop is CASSLAQATYNEQFF. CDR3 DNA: TGCGCCAGCAGCTTGGCACAGGCTACGTACAATGAGCAGTTCTTC.

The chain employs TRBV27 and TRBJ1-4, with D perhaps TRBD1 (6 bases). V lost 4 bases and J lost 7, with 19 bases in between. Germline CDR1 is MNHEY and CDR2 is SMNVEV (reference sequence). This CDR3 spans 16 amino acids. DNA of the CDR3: TGTGCCAGCAGTTCCGATCCCCCAGGGGATTTTGAAAAACTGTTTTTT. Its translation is CASSSDPPGDFEKLFF.

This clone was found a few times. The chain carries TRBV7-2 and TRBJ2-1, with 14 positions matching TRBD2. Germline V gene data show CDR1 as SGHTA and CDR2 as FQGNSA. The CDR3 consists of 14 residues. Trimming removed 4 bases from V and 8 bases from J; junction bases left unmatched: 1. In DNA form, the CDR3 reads TGTGCCAGCAGCTGGACTAGCGGGAGGTATGAGCAGTTCTTC. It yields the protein CASSWTSGRYEQFF.